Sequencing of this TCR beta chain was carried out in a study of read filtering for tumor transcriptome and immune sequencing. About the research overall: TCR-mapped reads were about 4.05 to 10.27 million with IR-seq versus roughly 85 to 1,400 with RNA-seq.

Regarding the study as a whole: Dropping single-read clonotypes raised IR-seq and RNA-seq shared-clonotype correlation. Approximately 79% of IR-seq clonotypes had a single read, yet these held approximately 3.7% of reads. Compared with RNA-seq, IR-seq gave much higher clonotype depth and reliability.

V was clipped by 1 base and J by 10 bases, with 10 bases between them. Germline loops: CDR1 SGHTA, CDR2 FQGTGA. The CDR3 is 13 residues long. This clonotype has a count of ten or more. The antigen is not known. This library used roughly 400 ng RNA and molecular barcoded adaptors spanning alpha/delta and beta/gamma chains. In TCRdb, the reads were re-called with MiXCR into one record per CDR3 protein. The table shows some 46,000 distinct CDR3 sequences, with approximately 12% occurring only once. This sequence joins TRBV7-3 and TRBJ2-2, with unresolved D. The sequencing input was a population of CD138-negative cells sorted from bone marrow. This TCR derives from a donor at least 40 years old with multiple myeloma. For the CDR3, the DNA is TGTGCCAGCAGCTTAAATCTTTTCGAGGAGCTGTTTTTT. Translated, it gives CASSLNLFEELFF. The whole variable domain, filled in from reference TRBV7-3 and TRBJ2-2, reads GAGVSQTPSNKVTEKGKYVELRCDPISGHTALYWYRQSLGQGPEFLIYFQGTGAADDSGLPNDRFFAVRPEGSVSTLKIQRTERGDSAVYLCASSLNLFEELFFGEGSRLTVL.